This T cell receptor beta chain appears in the sequencing data of a study of CD8+ T cells in alopecia areata. Alopecia areata patients had lesional scalp punch biopsies and peripheral blood taken from them. Findings and caveats of the study: Affected scalp, especially in alopecia totalis/universalis, had a higher clonality than normal scalp did. Compared with mice, patients displayed less clear TCR sharing, possibly for HLA-related reasons.

Investigators isolated RNA and reverse transcribed it into cDNA to act as the sequencing template. Assay used: immunoSEQ multiplex PCR; TCRdb lists only in-frame clones, some missing. Altogether approximately 130,000 clones are present, roughly 50% being singletons, with the ten largest covering 10% to 13%. Germline values: CDR1 MGHDK, CDR2 SYGVNS. The CDR3 spans 12 residues. The V end lost 4 bases, the J end lost 3 bases, and 6 bases lay between the germline ends. With respect to this clone: Its antigen is not known. Different DNA sequences within this sample yield the same CDR3.

The receptor's source is a human donor with alopecia areata. Sequencing input: NKG2D-low CD8+ T cells sorted from blood. This chain connects TRBV25-1 to TRBJ2-5, with D possibly TRBD1 on 5 matching bases. The CDR3 DNA reads as TGTGCCAGCAGTGGCAGGGAAGAGACCCAGTACTTC. Translating it yields CASSGREETQYF.